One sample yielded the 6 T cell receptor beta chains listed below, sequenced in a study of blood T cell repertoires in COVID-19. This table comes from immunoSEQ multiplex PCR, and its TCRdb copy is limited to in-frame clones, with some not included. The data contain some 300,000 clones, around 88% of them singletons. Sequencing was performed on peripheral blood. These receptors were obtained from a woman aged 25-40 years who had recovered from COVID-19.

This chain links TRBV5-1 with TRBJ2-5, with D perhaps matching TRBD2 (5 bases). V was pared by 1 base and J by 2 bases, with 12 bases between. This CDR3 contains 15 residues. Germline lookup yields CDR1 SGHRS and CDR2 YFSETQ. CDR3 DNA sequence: TGCGCCAGCAGCTTGATGGCTCCGGGGCAAGAGACCCAGTACTTC. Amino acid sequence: CASSLMAPGQETQYF.

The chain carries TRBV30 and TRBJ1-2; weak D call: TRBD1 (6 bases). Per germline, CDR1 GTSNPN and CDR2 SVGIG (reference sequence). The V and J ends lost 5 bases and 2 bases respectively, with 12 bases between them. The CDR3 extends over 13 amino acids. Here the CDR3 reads CAWEGVGNYGYTF. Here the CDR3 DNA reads TGTGCCTGGGAGGGGGTGGGGAACTATGGCTACACCTTC.

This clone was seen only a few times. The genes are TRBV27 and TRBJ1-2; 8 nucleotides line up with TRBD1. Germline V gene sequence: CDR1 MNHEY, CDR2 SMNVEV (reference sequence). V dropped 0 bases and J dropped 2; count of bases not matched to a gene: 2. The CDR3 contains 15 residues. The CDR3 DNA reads TGTGCCAGCAGTTTATCGACAGGGGACAACTATGGCTACACCTTC. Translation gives CASSLSTGDNYGYTF.

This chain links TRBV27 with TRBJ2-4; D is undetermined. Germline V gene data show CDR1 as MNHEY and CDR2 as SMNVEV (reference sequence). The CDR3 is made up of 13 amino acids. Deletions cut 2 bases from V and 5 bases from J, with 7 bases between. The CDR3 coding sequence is TGTGCCAGCAGTTTAGCGACACAAAACATTCAGTACTTC. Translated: CASSLATQNIQYF.

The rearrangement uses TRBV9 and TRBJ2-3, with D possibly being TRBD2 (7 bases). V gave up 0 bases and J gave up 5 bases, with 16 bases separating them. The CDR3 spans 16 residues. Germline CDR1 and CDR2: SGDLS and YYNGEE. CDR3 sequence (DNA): TGTGCCAGCAGCGTAGCGGGGGGCCACGGTGGAGATACGCAGTATTTT. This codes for CASSVAGGHGGDTQYF. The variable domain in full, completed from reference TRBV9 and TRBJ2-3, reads DSGVTQTPKHLITATGQRVTLRCSPRSGDLSVYWYQQSLDQGLQFLIQYYNGEERAKGNILERFSAQQFPDLHSELNLSSLELGDSALYFCASSVAGGHGGDTQYFGPGTRLTVL.

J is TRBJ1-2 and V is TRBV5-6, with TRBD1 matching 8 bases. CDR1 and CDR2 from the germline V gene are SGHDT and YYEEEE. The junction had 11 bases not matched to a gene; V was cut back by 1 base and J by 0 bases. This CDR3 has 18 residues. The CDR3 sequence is CASSLTGQGIIANYGYTF. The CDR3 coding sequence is TGTGCCAGCAGCTTGACCGGACAGGGTATTATAGCTAACTATGGCTACACCTTC.